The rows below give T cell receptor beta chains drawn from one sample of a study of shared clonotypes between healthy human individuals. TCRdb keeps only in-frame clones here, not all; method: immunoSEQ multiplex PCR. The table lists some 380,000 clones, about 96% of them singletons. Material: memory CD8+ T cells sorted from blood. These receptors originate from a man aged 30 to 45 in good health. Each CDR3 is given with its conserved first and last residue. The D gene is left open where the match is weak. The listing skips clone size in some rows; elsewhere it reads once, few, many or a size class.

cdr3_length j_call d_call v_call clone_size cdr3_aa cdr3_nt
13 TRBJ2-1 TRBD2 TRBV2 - CASSSLLAVEQFF TGTGCCAGCAGCTCCCTACTAGCGGTTGAGCAGTTCTTC
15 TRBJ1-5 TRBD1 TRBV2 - CASRSRDSGNQPQHF TGTGCCAGCAGGAGTCGGGACAGTGGAAATCAGCCCCAGCATTTT
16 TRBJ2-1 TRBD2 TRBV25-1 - CASSGRLAGGSNEQFF TGTGCCAGCAGTGGGAGACTAGCGGGAGGGAGCAATGAGCAGTTCTTC
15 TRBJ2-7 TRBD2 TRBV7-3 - CASSLGGTTAYEQYF TGTGCCAGCAGCCTGGGGGGGACTACAGCCTACGAGCAGTACTTC
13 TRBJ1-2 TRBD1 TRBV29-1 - CSAPGQANFGYTF TGCAGCGCCCCGGGACAGGCCAATTTTGGCTACACCTTC
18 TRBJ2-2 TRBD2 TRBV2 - CASSEQALSGRRSGELFF TGTGCCAGCAGTGAACAGGCCCTTAGCGGGAGGAGGTCCGGGGAGCTGTTTTTT
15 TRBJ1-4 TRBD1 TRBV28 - CASSSGQGLDEKLFF TGTGCCAGCAGTTCGGGACAGGGGTTGGATGAAAAACTGTTTTTT
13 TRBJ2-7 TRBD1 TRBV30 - CAWSVGTAYEQYF TGTGCCTGGAGTGTCGGGACAGCCTACGAGCAGTACTTC
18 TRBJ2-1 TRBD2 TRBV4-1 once CASSQDLLAGGRYNEQFF TGCGCCAGCAGCCAGGACCTTTTAGCGGGAGGTCGTTACAATGAGCAGTTCTTC
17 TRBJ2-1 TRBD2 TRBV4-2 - CASSQASLVAGSHEQFF TGTGCCAGCAGCCAAGCTTCGCTGGTAGCGGGATCCCATGAGCAGTTCTTC
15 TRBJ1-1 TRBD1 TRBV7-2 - CASSLAGTGNTEAFF TGTGCCAGCAGCTTAGCCGGGACAGGGAACACTGAAGCTTTCTTT
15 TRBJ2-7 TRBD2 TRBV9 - CASSPPSGASYEQYF TGTGCCAGCAGCCCGCCTAGCGGGGCCTCCTACGAGCAGTACTTC
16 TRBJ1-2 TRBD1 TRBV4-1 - CASSQEGTGVNYGYTF TGCGCCAGCAGCCAAGAGGGAACAGGGGTCAACTATGGCTACACCTTC
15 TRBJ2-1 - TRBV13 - CASSPPVYRGNEQFF TGTGCCAGCAGTCCCCCAGTCTACCGGGGCAATGAGCAGTTCTTC
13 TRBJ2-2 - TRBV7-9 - CASSRPNTGELFF TGTGCCAGCAGCCGACCGAACACCGGGGAGCTGTTTTTT
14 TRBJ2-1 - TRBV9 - CASSVAGPAGEQFF TGTGCCAGCAGCGTAGCGGGCCCAGCCGGGGAGCAGTTCTTC
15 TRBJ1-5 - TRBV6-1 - CASSGEGFGDQPQHF TGTGCCAGCAGTGGGGAGGGATTCGGAGATCAGCCCCAGCATTTT
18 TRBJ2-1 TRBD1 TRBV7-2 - CASSLGLTPGQGYNEQFF TGTGCCAGCAGCTTGGGCCTCACCCCGGGACAGGGGTACAATGAGCAGTTCTTC
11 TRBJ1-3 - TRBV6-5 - CASRVGNTIYF TGTGCCAGCAGGGTTGGAAACACCATATATTTT
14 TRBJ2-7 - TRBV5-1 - CASSLVDPGYEQYF TGCGCCAGCAGCTTGGTCGACCCCGGGTACGAGCAGTACTTC
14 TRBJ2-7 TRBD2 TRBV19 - CASSSTGTTYEQYF TGTGCCAGTAGTAGCACCGGGACTACCTACGAGCAGTACTTC
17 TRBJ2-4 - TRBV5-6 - CASSWRVAGPAKNIQYF TGTGCCAGCAGCTGGAGGGTGGCGGGTCCAGCCAAAAACATTCAGTACTTC
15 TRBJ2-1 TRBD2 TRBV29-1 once CSAGTSGFFYNEQFF TGCAGCGCTGGGACTAGCGGGTTTTTCTACAATGAGCAGTTCTTC
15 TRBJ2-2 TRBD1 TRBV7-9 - CASSLGQTTSGELFF TGTGCCAGCAGCTTGGGACAGACTACCTCCGGGGAGCTGTTTTTT
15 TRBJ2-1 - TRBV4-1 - CASSLGGGAYNEQFF TGCGCCAGCAGCTTAGGAGGGGGGGCCTACAATGAGCAGTTCTTC
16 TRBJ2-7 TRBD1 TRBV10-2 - CASGGPWDRATYEQYF TGCGCCAGCGGCGGGCCGTGGGACAGGGCTACCTACGAGCAGTACTTC
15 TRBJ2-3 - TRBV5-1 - CASSGRGRSTDTQYF TGCGCCAGCAGCGGTCGTGGGAGGAGCACAGATACGCAGTATTTT
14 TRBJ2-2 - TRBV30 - CAWTGPPNTGELFF TGTGCCTGGACAGGCCCCCCAAACACCGGGGAGCTGTTTTTT
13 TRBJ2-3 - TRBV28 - CASSKTRIDTQYF TGTGCCAGCAGCAAAACTAGGATAGATACGCAGTATTTT
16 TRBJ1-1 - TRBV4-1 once CASSQVITSRFTEAFF TGCGCCAGCAGCCAAGTCATTACATCCCGGTTCACTGAAGCTTTCTTT
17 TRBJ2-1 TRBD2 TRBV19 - CASSGASGNFLYNEQFF TGTGCCAGTAGTGGAGCTAGCGGGAATTTTCTCTACAATGAGCAGTTCTTC
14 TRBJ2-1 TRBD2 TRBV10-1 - CASSTSGPYNEQFF TGCGCCAGCAGTACTAGCGGCCCCTACAATGAGCAGTTCTTC
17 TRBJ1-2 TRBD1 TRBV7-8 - CASSFFPTGVRIYGYTF TGTGCCAGCAGCTTCTTTCCAACAGGGGTTAGGATTTATGGCTACACCTTC
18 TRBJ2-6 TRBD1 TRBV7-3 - CASSQWDSRFSGANVLTF TGTGCCAGCAGCCAATGGGACAGCCGCTTCTCTGGGGCCAACGTCCTGACTTTC
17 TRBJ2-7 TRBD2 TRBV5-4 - CASTPGPTSELGYEQYF TGTGCCAGCACCCCCGGCCCGACTAGCGAGCTGGGGTACGAGCAGTACTTC
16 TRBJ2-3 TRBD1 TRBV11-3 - CASSLGQGASTDTQYF TGTGCCAGCAGCTTGGGACAGGGGGCTAGCACAGATACGCAGTATTTT
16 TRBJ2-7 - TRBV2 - CASSEAQGPYSYEQYF TGTGCCAGCAGTGAGGCCCAGGGGCCCTATTCCTACGAGCAGTACTTC
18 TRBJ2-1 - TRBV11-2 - CASTSLRTNRVSYNEQFF TGTGCCAGCACCTCCCTAAGGACTAACCGAGTGTCCTACAATGAGCAGTTCTTC
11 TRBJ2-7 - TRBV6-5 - CASTRGNEQYF TGTGCCTCCACCCGCGGTAACGAGCAGTACTTC
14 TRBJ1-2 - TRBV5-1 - CASSLAGASGGYTF TGCGCCAGCAGCTTGGCCGGGGCCTCTGGGGGCTACACCTTC
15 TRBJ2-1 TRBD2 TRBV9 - CASSVGLAGYNEQFF TGTGCCAGCAGCGTTGGGCTAGCGGGTTACAATGAGCAGTTCTTC
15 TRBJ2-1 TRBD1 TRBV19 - CASSMWDREYNEQFF TGTGCCAGTAGTATGTGGGACAGGGAATACAATGAGCAGTTCTTC
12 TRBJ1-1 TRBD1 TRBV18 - CASSLQGGEAFF TGTGCCAGCTCCCTACAGGGGGGTGAAGCTTTCTTT
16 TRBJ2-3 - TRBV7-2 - CASSLTDYPSTDTQYF TGTGCCAGCAGCTTAACCGACTACCCTAGCACAGATACGCAGTATTTT
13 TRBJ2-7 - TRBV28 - CASSFDITYEQYF TGTGCCAGCAGTTTTGACATTACCTACGAGCAGTACTTC
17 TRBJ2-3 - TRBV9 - CASSFSMSGPGTDTQYF TGTGCCAGCAGCTTCTCTATGAGCGGTCCGGGCACAGATACGCAGTATTTT
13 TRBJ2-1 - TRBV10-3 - CASTTGTYNEQFF TGTGCCAGCACGACAGGTACCTACAATGAGCAGTTCTTC
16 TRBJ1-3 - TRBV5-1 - CASSLLGGAGGNTIYF TGCGCCAGCAGCTTGTTGGGGGGCGCAGGTGGAAACACCATATATTTT
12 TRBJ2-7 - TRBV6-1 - CASIRGAYEQYF TGTGCCAGCATCAGGGGGGCTTACGAGCAGTACTTC
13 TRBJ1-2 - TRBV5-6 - CASSSWGGDGYTF TGTGCCAGCAGCTCCTGGGGGGGAGATGGCTACACCTTC
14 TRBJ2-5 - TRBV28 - CASSLVYGGETQYF TGTGCCAGCAGTTTAGTATATGGGGGAGAGACCCAGTACTTC
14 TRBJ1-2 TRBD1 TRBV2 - CASSDTTGVYGYTF TGTGCCAGCAGCGACACGACAGGGGTCTATGGCTACACCTTC
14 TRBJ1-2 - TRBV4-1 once CASSAGHSNYGYTF TGCGCCAGCAGTGCCGGGCATTCTAACTATGGCTACACCTTC